These 31 T cell receptor beta chains were sequenced from one sample in a study of blood T cell repertoires in COVID-19. The method was immunoSEQ multiplex PCR; TCRdb's version includes in-frame clones alone and lacks a portion of them. The sample lists 25,000 or so clones; under 95% were seen once. The sequenced material came from peripheral blood. All receptors come from a woman between 45 and 65 years old with active COVID-19.

Only one count was recorded for this clone. The CDR3 loop is CASSPSRETQYF. DNA of the CDR3: TGTGCCAGCAGTCCGAGCCGGGAGACCCAGTACTTC. The chain is built from TRBV6-5 and TRBJ2-5; D remains unclear. CDR3 length: 12 residues. Germline CDR1 is MNHEY and CDR2 is SVGAGI. Trimming took off 5 bases at V and 5 bases at J, with 9 bases between the two ends.

The chain is built from TRBV3-1 (or the pseudogene TRBV3-2) and TRBJ2-1, with TRBD2 identical over 9 bases. With V trimmed by 2 bases and J by 7 bases, 15 bases remained unmatched. The CDR3 consists of 18 residues. Germline-derived CDR1 and CDR2 are LGHDT and YNNKEL (reference sequence). The CDR3 DNA sequence: TGTGCCAGCAGCCAATTCGGAGGGCTAGCGGGGACCCTAAATGAGCAGTTCTTC. Translation: CASSQFGGLAGTLNEQFF.

V gene TRBV7-9 combines with J gene TRBJ2-3; the D gene is possibly TRBD2 (6 bases). This CDR3 region has 17 residues. Trimming removed 4 bases at V and 0 bases at J, with 17 bases between. Germline V CDR1 and CDR2: SEHNR, FQNEAQ (reference sequence). Written as DNA, the CDR3 is TGTGCCAGCAGCTACCCTTTCAAGGGGACTAGCACAGATACGCAGTATTTT. It is translated as CASSYPFKGTSTDTQYF.

CDR3: CSVDTPDRMNTEAFF. In DNA form, the CDR3 reads TGCAGCGTTGACACCCCTGACAGAATGAACACTGAAGCTTTCTTT. The V gene is TRBV29-1, the J gene TRBJ1-1; maybe TRBD1 (5 bases). Germline V lookup: CDR1 SQVTM, CDR2 ANQGSEA. The CDR3 runs 15 residues. V lost 3 bases to trimming and J lost 0 bases, with 14 bases between them.

This chain joins TRBV4-2 and TRBJ2-1; D call uncertain. CDR1 and CDR2 from the germline V gene are LGHNA and YNFKEQ. The V and J ends lost 4 bases and 6 bases respectively, with 16 bases between them. The CDR3 is made up of 15 amino acids. The CDR3 bases are TGTGCCAGCAGCCCCTCCGAGGCGGAGTTCAATGAGCAGTTCTTC. Translating gives CASSPSEAEFNEQFF.

This clone was recorded only once. This sequence joins TRBV5-6 and TRBJ2-7; D uncertain. Trimming stripped 0 bases from V and 3 bases from J, with 13 bases between. There are 15 residues in the CDR3. From germline, CDR1 is SGHDT and CDR2 YYEEEE. In nucleotides, the CDR3 is TGTGCCAGCAGCTTGGTGGGCAGCCTCATCTACGAGCAGTACGTC. Translated, it gives CASSLVGSLIYEQYV.

The V and J genes are TRBV4-1 and TRBJ1-1; D is uncertain. The CDR3 loop spans 15 amino acids. V was cut by 4 bases and J by 0 bases, with 12 bases left in between. CDR1 MGHRA and CDR2 YSYEKL come from the germline V gene. CDR3 loop: CASSPRVAMNTEAFF. The DNA of the CDR3 is TGCGCCAGCAGCCCCCGGGTGGCCATGAACACTGAAGCTTTCTTT.

The chain is built from TRBV19 and TRBJ1-1, with 9 bases aligning to TRBD1. Germline V lookup: CDR1 LNHDA, CDR2 SQIVND (reference sequence). There are 15 residues in the CDR3. J was trimmed by 5 bases and V by 5 bases; bases with no gene match: 9. The CDR3 region has the DNA TGTGCCAGTAGTTGGTCTACCGGGACAGGGACTGAAGCTTTCTTT. This codes for CASSWSTGTGTEAFF.

The chain uses TRBV6-5 and TRBJ1-2; D perhaps matches TRBD1 (6 bases). Trimming stripped 6 bases from V and 4 bases from J, with 18 bases between. The CDR3 has 15 residues. CDR1 and CDR2 (germline): MNHEY, SVGAGI. Written as DNA, the CDR3 is TGTGCCAGCAGGGACCTAGGGGGTAATAGCTATGGCTACACCTTC. It specifies CASRDLGGNSYGYTF.

This chain connects TRBV7-3 to TRBJ2-5; D is undetermined. This CDR3 is 13 amino acids long. Germline CDR1 reads SGHTA; CDR2 reads FQGTGA. The germline V and J ends were trimmed by 2 bases and 5 bases, with 9 bases remaining between them. The CDR3 is CASSLGLEETQYF. The CDR3 DNA follows: TGTGCCAGCAGCTTAGGCCTGGAGGAGACCCAGTACTTC.

This chain links TRBV18 with TRBJ2-2, with 7 bases fitting TRBD1. The J segment lost 5 bases and the V segment lost 6 bases, leaving 9 bases of the junction unmatched. This CDR3 spans 15 amino acids. Germline CDR1 KGHSH, CDR2 LQKENI. CDR3: CASSPRDRATGELFF. The CDR3 DNA is TGTGCCAGCTCCCCGAGAGACAGGGCGACCGGGGAGCTGTTTTTT.

The chain has TRBV28 and TRBJ1-2, with 10 bases matching TRBD1. With 8 bases clipped from V and 3 bases from J, the junction kept 0 bases outside the gene matches. CDR3 length equals 12 residues. The germline gives CDR1 MDHEN, CDR2 SYDVKM. In nucleotides, the CDR3 is TGTGCCAGCGGGACAGGGGACTATGGCTACACCTTC. Residues: CASGTGDYGYTF.

The chain is built from TRBV5-1 and TRBJ2-3; possibly TRBD1 for D (6 bases). CDR1 SGHRS and CDR2 YFSETQ come from the germline V gene. Trimming stripped 4 bases from V and 2 bases from J, with 17 bases between. This CDR3 contains 16 residues. CDR3 nucleotides: TGCGCCAGCAGCCGGGGACATAGCATTACCACAGATACGCAGTATTTT. Amino acids: CASSRGHSITTDTQYF.

The V call is TRBV9, the J call TRBJ1-6; no clear D gene. The length of the CDR3 is 14 residues. The germline V gene encodes CDR1 SGDLS and CDR2 YYNGEE. V lost 6 bases and J 5 bases, leaving 12 bases between the germline ends. CDR3 protein: CASTPAEHNSPLHF. The CDR3 coding sequence is TGTGCCAGCACCCCGGCGGAACATAATTCACCCCTCCACTTT. Drawing the rest from reference TRBV9 and TRBJ1-6, the complete variable domain is DSGVTQTPKHLITATGQRVTLRCSPRSGDLSVYWYQQSLDQGLQFLIQYYNGEERAKGNILERFSAQQFPDLHSELNLSSLELGDSALYFCASTPAEHNSPLHFGNGTRLTVT.

This sequence joins TRBV21-1 and TRBJ1-1. TRBV21-1 is assigned pseudogene status. The CDR3 loop spans 14 amino acids. The CDR3: CASSKVRRATEAFF. The CDR3 DNA sequence: TGTGCCAGCAGCAAAGTGAGGAGGGCCACTGAAGCTTTCTTT.

This chain joins TRBV6-6 and TRBJ1-1; TRBD1 matches 7 bases. Losses at the gene ends were 2 bases for V and 4 bases for J; bases not matched to a gene: 4. CDR1 and CDR2 (germline): MNHNY, SVGAGI (reference sequence). The CDR3 consists of 14 residues. DNA of the CDR3: TGTGCCAGCAGTTACAGACAGGGAGTCACTGAAGCTTTCTTT. As protein: CASSYRQGVTEAFF.

The chain joins TRBV7-9 to TRBJ2-2, with 7 bases aligning to TRBD1. This CDR3 has 18 amino acids. Germline CDR1 SEHNR, CDR2 FQNEAQ (reference sequence). With V trimmed by 6 bases and J by 3 bases, 16 bases remained unmatched. In DNA form, the CDR3 reads TGTGCCAGCAGTCCGACCCGCGGACAGGACGATTACACCGGGGAGCTGTTTTTT. It codes for CASSPTRGQDDYTGELFF.

This chain connects TRBV7-9 to TRBJ2-3, with D possibly matching TRBD1 (5 bases). From germline, CDR1 is SEHNR and CDR2 FQNEAQ (reference sequence). V lost 6 bases to trimming and J lost 0 bases, with 13 bases between them. The CDR3 has 15 residues. This CDR3 reads CASSSQGESTDTQYF. Here the CDR3 DNA reads TGTGCCAGCAGTTCCCAGGGTGAAAGCACAGATACGCAGTATTTT.

This rearrangement joins TRBV7-8 to TRBJ1-5, with D possibly matching TRBD1 (5 bases). This CDR3 contains 14 residues. Germline CDR1 reads SGHVS; CDR2 reads FQNEAQ. Trimming cost V 5 bases and J 5 bases, with 13 bases left between them. The CDR3 protein is CASSAVQVDQPQHF. The CDR3 DNA follows: TGTGCCAGCAGCGCGGTACAGGTTGATCAGCCCCAGCATTTT. Full variable domain (missing parts from reference TRBV7-8 and TRBJ1-5): GAGVSQSPRYKVAKRGQDVALRCDPISGHVSLFWYQQALGQGPEFLTYFQNEAQLDKSGLPSDRFFAERPEGSVSTLKIQRTQQEDSAVYLCASSAVQVDQPQHFGDGTRLSIL.

The rearrangement uses TRBV2 and TRBJ1-2, with no clear D. The CDR3 has 14 residues. Deletions cut 7 bases from V and 2 bases from J, with 14 bases between. Germline V gene sequence: CDR1 SNHLY, CDR2 FYNNEI. CDR3 nucleotide sequence: TGTGCCAGCACTTGGGCCCACACCAACTATGGCTACACCTTC. Its translation is CASTWAHTNYGYTF.

The chain employs TRBV5-1 and TRBJ1-1; D gene ambiguous. Germline CDR1 is SGHRS and CDR2 is YFSETQ. This CDR3 is built from 15 residues. The ends were cut back, 4 bases at V and 0 bases at J, with 13 bases in the middle. The CDR3 bases are TGCGCCAGCAGCGTGGGAGGAAGCATGAACACTGAAGCTTTCTTT. Amino acids: CASSVGGSMNTEAFF.

This chain uses TRBV4-1 with TRBJ2-1; 8 bases are a match to TRBD2. J was trimmed by 4 bases and V by 1 base; bases with no gene match: 12. CDR1 MGHRA and CDR2 YSYEKL come from the germline V gene. The CDR3 spans 18 residues. The CDR3 nucleotides are TGCGCCAGCAGCCAAGGCCTAGCGGGTCCTGCAGGTTACAATGAGCAGTTCTTC. Protein: CASSQGLAGPAGYNEQFF.

The rearrangement links TRBV5-8 to TRBJ2-3; D gene unclear. CDR3 size: 16 residues. Germline CDR1 SGHTS, CDR2 YDEGEE. V shed 4 bases and J shed 2 bases, with 17 bases lying between them. The CDR3 nucleotides read TGTGCCAGCAGCCGATTATTTAAAGCGAACACAGATACGCAGTATTTT. This gives the protein CASSRLFKANTDTQYF.

V gene TRBV4-2 combines with J gene TRBJ2-3, with 8 bases lining up with TRBD2. The CDR3 spans 18 residues. CDR1 LGHNA and CDR2 YNFKEQ come from the germline V gene. The junction had 8 bases not matched to a gene; V was cut back by 0 bases and J by 0 bases. CDR3 sequence (DNA): TGTGCCAGCAGCCAAGATGTTCCGACTAGCGTCAGCACAGATACGCAGTATTTT. Its translation is CASSQDVPTSVSTDTQYF.

The chain uses TRBV12-2 and TRBJ1-2; the table's D call of TRBD1 was not tested on the DNA. TRBV12-2 is tagged as a pseudogene. The CDR3 sequence is 12 residues long. The CDR3 sequence: CASLYRGRGYTF. In DNA form, the CDR3 reads TGTGCAAGTCTCTACAGGGGACGTGGCTACACCTTC.

This chain uses TRBV28 with TRBJ2-7; 9 bases agree with TRBD1. The V gene's germline CDR1 is MDHEN and CDR2 SYDVKM. V gave up 1 base and J gave up 6 bases; unmatched junction bases: 10. The CDR3 runs 16 residues. The CDR3 DNA is TGTGCCAGCAGTTTATTATCGGGACAGGGACTCTTCGAGCAGTACTTC. This codes for CASSLLSGQGLFEQYF.

The V and J genes are TRBV5-1 and TRBJ2-1; maybe TRBD2 (6 bases). V was cut by 5 bases and J by 8 bases, with 14 bases left in between. There are 13 residues in the CDR3. Germline loops: CDR1 SGHRS, CDR2 YFSETQ. This chain's CDR3 is CASRRLGLDEQFF. The CDR3 DNA reads TGCGCCAGCAGGCGACTAGGGCTGGATGAGCAGTTCTTC.

The chain recombines TRBV10-3 with TRBJ2-7, with a possible D match to TRBD1 (5 bases). The CDR3 spans 12 residues. Trimming cost V 2 bases and J 7 bases, with 9 bases left between them. Germline V lookup: CDR1 ENHRY, CDR2 SYGVKD. The CDR3: CAISEGRVEQYV. The DNA of the CDR3 is TGTGCCATCAGTGAGGGCAGGGTAGAGCAGTACGTC.

V and J are TRBV6-6 and TRBJ2-7, with 10 bases lining up with TRBD2. V trimming: 6 bases; J trimming: 3 bases; junction bases outside the gene matches: 2. Germline V gene sequence: CDR1 MNHNY, CDR2 SVGAGI (reference sequence). The CDR3 is 13 amino acids. The DNA for the CDR3 is TGTGCCAGCAGCCCTAGCGGGAGCTACGAGCAGTACTTC. This encodes CASSPSGSYEQYF.

The chain combines TRBV27 with TRBJ2-3; 7 positions match TRBD1. The germline V gene encodes CDR1 MNHEY and CDR2 SMNVEV (reference sequence). V shed 4 bases, J shed 2 bases, and the junction held 9 bases outside the gene matches. This CDR3 spans 16 amino acids. CDR3 region: CASSYHRGSLTDTQYF. In DNA form, the CDR3 reads TGTGCCAGCAGTTATCACAGGGGTTCCCTCACAGATACGCAGTATTTT.

J is TRBJ2-2 and V is TRBV7-3, with TRBD2 as a possible D gene (6 bases). The germline V gene has CDR1 SGHTA and CDR2 FQGTGA. CDR3 length: 15 residues. V lost 5 bases to trimming and J lost 1 base, with 11 bases between them. The CDR3 bases are TGTGCCAGCAGCGCCGGTAGCGGGAACACCGGGGAGCTGTTTTTT. Translating it yields CASSAGSGNTGELFF.